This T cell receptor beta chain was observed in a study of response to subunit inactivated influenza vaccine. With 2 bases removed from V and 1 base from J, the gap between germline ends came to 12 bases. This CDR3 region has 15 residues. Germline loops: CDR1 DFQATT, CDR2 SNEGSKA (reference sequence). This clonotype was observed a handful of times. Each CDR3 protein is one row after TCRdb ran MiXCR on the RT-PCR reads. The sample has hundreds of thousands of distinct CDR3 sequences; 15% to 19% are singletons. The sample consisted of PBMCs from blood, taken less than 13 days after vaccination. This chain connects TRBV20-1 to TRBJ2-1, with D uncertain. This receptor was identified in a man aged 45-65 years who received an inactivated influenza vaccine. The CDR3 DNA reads TGCAGTGCTAGACTCCCAAGGGAATCCTACAATGAGCAGTTCTTC. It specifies CSARLPRESYNEQFF.